This TCR beta chain stems from a study of T cell repertoires in cytomegalovirus infection. Study overall: Recently identified HLA-C-restricted CMV epitopes were among the peptides used. Carrying CMV and the relevant HLA type showed in public TCR beta signatures.

V gave up 4 bases and J gave up 7 bases; unmatched junction bases: 15. CDR1 is SGHTA, CDR2 FQGNSA, per germline. The CDR3 sequence is 17 residues long. The study's findings and limits: Cumulative public TCR beta family frequency identified CMV carriers with the relevant HLA. The response measured ex vivo was dominated by TCR beta clonotypes (HLA-C-restricted and CMV-specific).

There are many counts of this clonotype. The antigen remains unidentified. TCRdb independently ran MiXCR on the reads; one entry per CDR3 protein. The profile covers 110,000 or so distinct CDR3 sequences, with around 31% appearing a single time and about 81% taken by the ten largest. V gene TRBV7-2 combines with J gene TRBJ2-1; 8 bases are shared with TRBD2. The TCR sequence derives from a human donor in good health (CMV status not recorded). Some clones in this sample may be carry-over from other donors' samples. Sequenced material: CD8+ T cells from cultured PBMCs, taken from culture after CMV antigen stimulation. CDR3 DNA sequence: TGTGCCAGCAGCTCCCCTTTGGGAGCGGGAGTTAGTAATGAGCAGTTCTTC. Translating gives CASSSPLGAGVSNEQFF.